The rows below give T cell receptor beta chains drawn from one sample of a study of T cell changes during pregnancy in multiple sclerosis. Data came from immunoSEQ multiplex PCR; TCRdb stores just in-frame clones and leaves some out. The repertoire has tens of thousands of clones, more than 80% of them found once; the top ten carry approximately 0.58%. The specimen comprised CD4+ T cells from peripheral blood mononuclear cells, sampled in the first trimester of pregnancy. These receptors came from a female donor with multiple sclerosis, enrolled in a pregnancy study. The CDR3 runs from the conserved cysteine through the conserved F or W. The D gene is left open where the match is weak. Not every row has a clone size; where given, it reads once, few, many or a size class.

18,.,TRBJ2-3,TRBV4-1,TRBD2,CASSQDHLGLGGTDTQYF,TGCGCCAGCAGCCAAGACCACCTCGGACTAGGAGGTACAGATACGCAGTATTTT
14,.,TRBJ2-1,TRBV19,.,CARLGHPRNNEQFF,TGTGCCAGACTGGGACATCCAAGGAACAATGAGCAGTTCTTC
13,.,TRBJ2-1,TRBV19,.,CASRQRGGGEQFF,TGTGCCAGTAGACAGCGGGGAGGGGGTGAGCAGTTCTTC
12,.,TRBJ2-7,TRBV14,.,CASSQRSYEQYF,TGTGCCAGCAGCCAGCGATCCTACGAGCAGTACTTC
14,.,TRBJ1-1,TRBV25-1,.,CASSAAGRWTEAFF,TGTGCCAGCAGTGCAGCGGGTCGGTGGACTGAAGCTTTCTTT
15,.,TRBJ2-7,TRBV6-5,.,CASSYSPQLGSEQYF,TGTGCCAGCAGTTACTCGCCTCAATTGGGGAGCGAGCAGTACTTC
13,.,TRBJ2-5,TRBV10-3,TRBD1,CAISGTGLETQYF,TGTGCCATCAGTGGGACAGGGCTGGAGACCCAGTACTTC
13,.,TRBJ1-1,TRBV7-8,TRBD1,CASSLQGDTEAFF,TGTGCCAGCAGCCTCCAGGGGGACACTGAAGCTTTCTTT
14,.,TRBJ2-5,TRBV6-5,.,CASSYRSAAKTQYF,TGTGCCAGCAGTTACAGGAGCGCGGCGAAGACCCAGTACTTC
15,few,TRBJ1-5,TRBV2,.,CASSWNRDYNQPQHF,TGTGCCAGCAGTTGGAACAGGGATTACAATCAGCCCCAGCATTTT
16,.,TRBJ2-7,TRBV30,TRBD2,CAWSPLRLAGGLEQYF,TGTGCCTGGAGTCCACTCCGGCTAGCGGGAGGCCTCGAGCAGTACTTC
14,.,TRBJ1-1,TRBV6-1,TRBD1,CASSPRTGAYEAFF,TGTGCCAGCAGCCCCCGGACAGGGGCCTATGAAGCTTTCTTT
13,.,TRBJ2-3,TRBV7-9,.,CASRDRSTDTQYF,TGTGCCAGCAGGGACAGAAGCACAGATACGCAGTATTTT
13,.,TRBJ1-4,TRBV2,.,CASSAGINEKLFF,TGTGCCAGCAGTGCAGGGATTAATGAAAAACTGTTTTTT
14,.,TRBJ2-1,TRBV6-5,TRBD1,CASSYGTGGSEQFF,TGTGCCAGCAGTTACGGGACAGGAGGCAGCGAGCAGTTCTTC
15,.,TRBJ1-3,TRBV18,.,CASSPGTVSGNTIYF,TGTGCCAGCTCACCAGGAACAGTCTCTGGAAACACCATATATTTT
16,once,TRBJ2-3,TRBV11-2,TRBD1,CASSHKTGRATDTQYF,TGTGCCAGCAGCCATAAGACAGGGCGCGCCACAGATACGCAGTATTTT
14,.,TRBJ2-3,TRBV5-1,.,CASSPERSTDTQYF,TGCGCCAGCAGCCCTGAGCGGAGCACAGATACGCAGTATTTT
14,.,TRBJ1-5,TRBV7-9,.,CASSLWEEAQPQHF,TGTGCCAGCAGCTTATGGGAGGAGGCCCAGCCCCAGCATTTT
14,.,TRBJ2-3,TRBV5-5,.,CASSFGQFGDTQYF,TGTGCCAGCAGCTTTGGACAGTTCGGAGATACGCAGTATTTT
15,.,TRBJ2-2,TRBV6-5,TRBD2,CASSIAGGRTGELFF,TGTGCCAGCAGTATAGCGGGGGGCCGCACCGGGGAGCTGTTTTTT
15,.,TRBJ2-3,TRBV19,TRBD1,CASSIGQGNTDTQYF,TGTGCCAGTAGTATAGGACAGGGGAACACAGATACGCAGTATTTT
15,.,TRBJ1-1,TRBV4-1,.,CASSQGGHMNTEAFF,TGCGCCAGCAGCCAAGGAGGACATATGAACACTGAAGCTTTCTTT
14,.,TRBJ1-1,TRBV19,TRBD1,CASSIKTGATEAFF,TGTGCCAGTAGTATTAAGACAGGGGCCACTGAAGCTTTCTTT
16,.,TRBJ2-1,TRBV6-5,TRBD2,CASSSLAGVRDNEQFF,TGTGCCAGCAGTTCCCTAGCGGGAGTACGCGACAATGAGCAGTTCTTC
14,.,TRBJ2-1,TRBV5-1,.,CASTGDRLYNEQFF,TGCGCCAGCACAGGGGACCGATTGTACAATGAGCAGTTCTTC
12,.,TRBJ2-7,TRBV6-5,.,CASSKHSYEQYF,TGTGCCAGCAGTAAACACAGCTACGAGCAGTACTTC
16,.,TRBJ1-4,TRBV4-3,TRBD1,CASSQQPGQGREKLFF,TGCGCCAGCAGCCAACAACCGGGACAGGGTCGGGAAAAACTGTTTTTT
16,once,TRBJ1-2,TRBV5-1,TRBD1,CASSLALGTGNYGYTF,TGCGCCAGCAGCTTGGCCCTCGGGACAGGGAACTATGGCTACACCTTC
14,.,TRBJ2-7,TRBV5-1,.,CASSSHTSRYEQYF,TGCGCCAGCAGCTCACATACTAGTCGCTACGAGCAGTACTTC
16,.,TRBJ2-7,TRBV11-3,TRBD1,CASSPNLGTGVYEQYF,TGTGCCAGCAGCCCTAACCTCGGGACAGGGGTCTACGAGCAGTACTTC
16,.,TRBJ2-2,TRBV30,TRBD2,CAWSPYSGRSTGELFF,TGTGCCTGGAGTCCATATAGCGGGAGAAGCACCGGGGAGCTGTTTTTT
16,.,TRBJ2-7,TRBV5-6,TRBD1,CASSPTPGQGAAEQYF,TGTGCCAGCAGCCCGACCCCGGGACAGGGGGCGGCCGAGCAGTACTTC
12,.,TRBJ1-3,TRBV6-1,.,CASSDAGDTIYF,TGTGCCAGCAGTGACGCGGGGGACACCATATATTTT
15,once,TRBJ2-5,TRBV5-4,.,CASSPTRTPRETQYF,TGTGCCAGCAGCCCCACCCGGACACCAAGAGAGACCCAGTACTTC
12,.,TRBJ2-1,TRBV11-3,.,CASSLPRQEQFF,TGTGCCAGCAGCTTGCCAAGACAGGAGCAGTTCTTC
13,.,TRBJ1-1,TRBV11-3,.,CASSGQSNTEAFF,TGTGCCAGCAGCGGGCAGTCGAACACTGAAGCTTTCTTT
14,.,TRBJ2-3,TRBV5-6,.,CASSLGGEYDTQYF,TGTGCCAGCAGCTTGGGTGGGGAGTACGATACGCAGTATTTT
14,.,TRBJ2-2,TRBV7-2,TRBD2,CASRVGGGTGELFF,TGTGCCAGCAGGGTTGGGGGGGGCACCGGGGAGCTGTTTTTT
13,.,TRBJ1-2,TRBV6-5,TRBD1,CASSLDRAHGYTF,TGTGCCAGCAGTCTAGACAGGGCCCATGGCTACACCTTC
13,.,TRBJ1-1,TRBV2,.,CASRTEMNTEAFF,TGTGCCAGCAGAACAGAGATGAACACTGAAGCTTTCTTT
14,.,TRBJ2-6,TRBV11-2,TRBD1,CASSQGQGTNVLTF,TGTGCCAGCAGTCAGGGACAGGGAACCAACGTCCTGACTTTC
15,.,TRBJ2-3,TRBV5-1,TRBD2,CASSFGGAHTDTQYF,TGCGCCAGCAGCTTCGGGGGGGCCCACACAGATACGCAGTATTTT
15,once,TRBJ1-1,TRBV4-2,.,CASSRRGIKDTEAFF,TGTGCCAGCAGCCGAAGGGGAATTAAGGACACTGAAGCTTTCTTT
14,.,TRBJ2-1,TRBV5-4,TRBD2,CASSLISGGHEQFF,TGTGCCAGCAGCTTGATTAGCGGGGGTCATGAGCAGTTCTTC
15,.,TRBJ1-2,TRBV6-6,TRBD1,CASSLTGTATYGYTF,TGTGCCAGCAGCCTCACCGGGACAGCAACTTATGGCTACACCTTC
17,.,TRBJ2-1,TRBV7-8,TRBD2,CASSARTSGRADNEQFF,TGTGCCAGCAGCGCGCGGACTAGCGGGAGGGCCGACAATGAGCAGTTCTTC
18,.,TRBJ1-3,TRBV28,.,CASSFFIPGQTRGNTIYF,TGTGCCAGCAGTTTCTTTATTCCGGGGCAGACTAGGGGAAACACCATATATTTT
14,.,TRBJ1-2,TRBV7-2,.,CASSPSRANYGYTF,TGTGCCAGCAGCCCCTCTAGAGCTAACTATGGCTACACCTTC
15,.,TRBJ1-3,TRBV25-1,.,CASSEIGNSGNTIYF,TGTGCCAGCAGTGAAATCGGGAACTCTGGAAACACCATATATTTT
17,.,TRBJ2-5,TRBV18,TRBD1,CASSPKPGTGSMETQYF,TGTGCCAGCTCACCCAAACCCGGGACAGGGTCGATGGAGACCCAGTACTTC
15,.,TRBJ2-2,TRBV11-2,TRBD2,CASSWTSGSPGELFF,TGTGCCAGCAGCTGGACTAGCGGGAGCCCCGGGGAGCTGTTTTTT
15,.,TRBJ1-1,TRBV6-5,TRBD1,CASSFKTGRNTEAFF,TGTGCCAGCAGTTTTAAGACAGGGAGGAACACTGAAGCTTTCTTT
11,once,TRBJ2-3,TRBV7-9,.,CASSQGDTQYF,TGTGCCAGCAGCCAGGGGGATACGCAGTATTTT
12,.,TRBJ1-2,TRBV6-1,.,CAIQAGFTGYTF,TGTGCCATTCAGGCAGGGTTTACTGGCTACACCTTC
17,.,TRBJ2-4,TRBV28,TRBD1,CASRPGTGREAKNIQYF,TGTGCCAGCAGACCCGGGACAGGGCGGGAGGCCAAAAACATTCAGTACTTC
17,few,TRBJ2-1,TRBV5-4,TRBD2,CASSTGTASGSWNEQFF,TGTGCCAGCAGTACCGGGACAGCTAGCGGGAGTTGGAATGAGCAGTTCTTC